The present TCR beta chain was sequenced within a study of cytotoxic CD8 clonotypes in ibrutinib-treated CLL. Only in-frame clones appear in the TCRdb table, and some are missing; sequencing was by immunoSEQ multiplex PCR. The data contain approximately 70,000 clones, 90% of them singletons. Of note for this clone: Its antigen is undetermined.

The study, taken as a whole, reports: Sustained-remission and progressing patients' sampling times differed. Shared public clonotypes were rare, and on treatment they either got smaller or stayed the same. Clonality (at baseline) was higher than in age-matched healthy donors and tracked circulating CD8+ T-cell counts. Having risen at ibrutinib response, clonality had fallen back toward baseline by progression.

Germline V lookup: CDR1 MDHEN, CDR2 SYDVKM. Trimming removed 3 bases from V and 3 bases from J; junction bases left unmatched: 20. This CDR3 is built from 20 residues. The chain links TRBV28 to TRBJ2-3, with 8 bases identical to TRBD2. The clonotype was recovered from a human donor with chronic lymphocytic leukemia. The specimen comprised PBMCs, sampled after 12 months of ibrutinib treatment. This CDR3 is CASSFEGGRTPGPSTDTQYF. CDR3 DNA sequence: TGTGCCAGCAGTTTCGAGGGCGGGAGGACCCCGGGGCCTTCGACAGATACGCAGTATTTT.